This T cell receptor (beta chain) came from a study of shared clonotypes between healthy human individuals. The wider study: Three plates were used per donor for CD4 naive, three for CD4 memory, two for CD8 naive and one for CD8 memory.

This table comes from immunoSEQ multiplex PCR, and its TCRdb copy is limited to in-frame clones, with some not included. The profile shows under 1,100,000 clones, approximately 80% of them singletons. Researchers partitioned CD4+ cells into CD45RA+ naive and CD45RA-negative memory subsets. CDR3 length: 15 residues. The germline CDR1 and CDR2 sequences are MGHRA and YSYEKL. Losses at the gene ends were 1 base for V and 12 bases for J; bases not matched to a gene: 9. This chain joins TRBV4-1 and TRBJ2-1, with TRBD2 matching over 10 bases. The sequence derives from a man between 18 and 29 years old in good health. Some clones in this sample may be carry-over from other donors' samples. The sequenced material came from memory CD4+ T cells from PBMCs. The sample's subset: CD45RA-negative fraction. CDR3 nucleotides: TGCGCCAGCAGCCAAGCGGGGCTAGCGGGAGCTAGGCAGTTCTTC. It yields the protein CASSQAGLAGARQFF.